This entry lists 7 T cell receptor beta chains sequenced from one sample in a study of blood T cell repertoires in COVID-19 (dated by TCRdb to 2020 to 2022). Libraries were built with the immunoSEQ multiplex PCR assay. The clones in this table, taken by TCRdb from immuneACCESS, are in-frame only. Not every clone is retained; where verified, under half of the shortfall comes from an unresolved V gene, and the cause of the rest is unknown. The table for this sample lists 250,000 to 300,000 clones; roughly 88% of them were counted only once. The ten largest clones capture about 10% of the sample. The sample was peripheral blood. The receptor source for this set is a woman in her 70s with acute or convalescent COVID-19.

This clone appeared once. The chain joins TRBV6-6 to TRBJ1-4, with 7 bases aligning to TRBD1. V lost 6 bases and J lost 8; bases outside the gene matches: 9. The CDR3 sequence is 14 residues long. Germline-derived CDR1 and CDR2 are MNHNY and SVGAGI (reference sequence). The CDR3 region has the DNA TGTGCCAGCAGCCAGACAGGGTCCCCCGAAAAACTGTTTTTT. Translation gives CASSQTGSPEKLFF.

The chain recombines TRBV19 with TRBJ1-3, with D perhaps matching TRBD1 (6 bases). Trimming stripped 7 bases from V and 0 bases from J, with 19 bases between. CDR1 and CDR2 from the germline V gene are LNHDA and SQIVND (reference sequence). The CDR3 runs to 17 residues. The CDR3 nucleotides are TGTGCCAGTACCCTGAGGGGGGGCCACTACTCTGGAAACACCATATATTTT. Protein product: CASTLRGGHYSGNTIYF.

The chain recombines TRBV11-1 with TRBJ1-1; D unresolved. Trimming removed 3 bases at V and 7 bases at J, with 6 bases between. The CDR3 runs to 11 residues. The germline gives CDR1 SGHAT, CDR2 FQDESV (reference sequence). The CDR3 coding sequence is TGTGCCAGCAGCTTGACGGGTGAAGCTTTCTTT. It codes for CASSLTGEAFF.

The chain links TRBV2 to TRBJ2-7; D might be TRBD2 (5 bases). Germline V gives CDR1 SNHLY, CDR2 FYNNEI. The CDR3 loop spans 12 amino acids. Trimming took 8 bases from V and 2 from J, leaving 10 bases between them. This CDR3 reads CASAGQTYEQYF. The CDR3 bases are TGTGCCAGCGCGGGTCAGACCTACGAGCAGTACTTC.

The chain combines TRBV18 with TRBJ2-7, with a tentative D call TRBD2 (6 bases). The CDR3 spans 14 residues. From germline, CDR1 is KGHSH and CDR2 LQKENI. Trimming took 3 bases from V and 6 from J, leaving 15 bases between them. Here the CDR3 DNA reads TGTGCCAGCTCACCTGCGGGGATTGTGTTCGAGCAGTACTTC. Protein sequence: CASSPAGIVFEQYF.

This sequence joins TRBV18 and TRBJ2-5; maybe TRBD1 (6 bases). V dropped 3 bases and J dropped 4 bases, with 9 bases sitting between them. CDR3 length: 13 amino acids. Looked up from germline, CDR1 is KGHSH and CDR2 is LQKENI. The CDR3 nucleotides read TGTGCCAGCTCACCGGGGGCTGGAGAGACCCAGTACTTC. Its protein is CASSPGAGETQYF.

The V call is TRBV6-5, the J call TRBJ2-7, with D maybe TRBD1 (6 bases). Deletions cut 8 bases from V and 9 bases from J, with 20 bases between. The germline V gene has CDR1 MNHEY and CDR2 SVGAGI. The length of the CDR3 is 13 residues. CDR3 region: CASLTLSRGAQYF. CDR3 DNA sequence: TGTGCCAGCCTTACCTTAAGCAGGGGCGCGCAGTACTTC.